The T cell receptor (beta chain) under discussion was sequenced for a study of CD8 T cells in Susac syndrome. On the study more broadly: At the time their blood was drawn, patients with Susac syndrome were either therapy-naive, on corticosteroids (with some of them also receiving intravenous immunoglobulin), or on intravenous immunoglobulin alone.

An input of roughly 0.5 to 1 ug of RNA was subjected to reverse transcription using random hexamers. The method of amplification for TCR beta CDR3 was immunoSEQ multiplex PCR, covering 54 Vbeta and 13 Jbeta. Each CDR3 protein is one row after TCRdb ran MiXCR on the immunoSEQ multiplex PCR reads. The sample contains roughly 200,000 distinct CDR3 sequences, about 93% of which appear only once. Per germline, CDR1 ENHRY and CDR2 SYGVKD. Trimming left V 5 bases short and J 2 bases short, with 3 bases between. The CDR3 is 11 amino acids. Sequencing of TCR beta was undertaken in CD8+ and CD4+ T cells derived from blood.

This receptor was obtained from a human donor with Susac syndrome. This chain uses TRBV10-3 with TRBJ2-5, with D unclear. The sample was CD4+ T cells from PBMCs. The CDR3 region has the DNA TGTGCCATCAGTCAGCAAGAGACCCAGTACTTC. This codes for CAISQQETQYF.